The clone carrying this T cell receptor (beta chain) is a singleton in its sample. Its antigen is unknown. This entry comes from a study of CD8 T cells in Susac syndrome. Study outcomes and limitations: As the study acknowledged, the number of individuals in its TCR sequencing and HLA analysis was relatively small.

Random hexamers were used to reverse transcribe an amount of roughly 0.5 to 1 ug RNA. Across 54 Vbeta and 13 Jbeta, TCR beta CDR3 was amplified with immunoSEQ multiplex PCR. One entry per CDR3 protein results from TCRdb running MiXCR on the immunoSEQ multiplex PCR reads. The table has 250,000 to 300,000 distinct CDR3 sequences, approximately 81% seen once. CD8+ and CD4+ T cells from blood underwent TCR beta sequencing. While CD8+ and CD4+ T cells were isolated negatively, TEMRA cells were enriched by FACS. Trimming cost V 6 bases and J 3 bases, with 6 bases left between them. The CDR3 totals 11 residues. The germline V gene has CDR1 SGHVS and CDR2 FQNEAQ.

The sample was CD8+ T cells from PBMCs. The chain uses TRBV7-8 and TRBJ2-7; D is uncertain. The clonotype comes from a human donor with multiple sclerosis. The CDR3 DNA reads TGTGCCAGCAGGCTGGGCTACGAGCAGTACTTC. It yields the protein CASRLGYEQYF.